The 5 T cell receptor beta chains below were found in one sample sequenced in a study of OX40 agonist ivuxolimab in advanced cancers. Produced via immunoSEQ multiplex PCR; TCRdb's table is partial and in-frame only. The sample carries about 100,000 clones, 70% to 85% recorded once. Material: CD4+ or CD8+ T cells sorted from blood, obtained in a trial of the OX40 agonist ivuxolimab. The source of these receptors is an adult with an advanced solid tumor such as melanoma, head and neck, liver or kidney cancer.

The V and J genes are TRBV15 and TRBJ1-5; D unresolved. The CDR3 spans 15 residues. V was shortened by 3 bases and J by 5 bases, with 14 bases between the two germline ends. Germline loops: CDR1 LNHNV, CDR2 YYDKDF (reference sequence). Written as DNA, the CDR3 is TGTGCCACCAGCAGGGAGCTCGGGATAGATCAGCCCCAGCATTTT. Its protein is CATSRELGIDQPQHF.

The chain recombines TRBV7-3 with TRBJ2-1; D is uncertain. Germline CDR1 SGHTA, CDR2 FQGTGA. This CDR3 is 14 amino acids long. Trimming took 2 bases from V and 6 from J, leaving 11 bases between them. CDR3 in amino acids: CASSLGPAVNEQFF. Written as DNA, the CDR3 is TGTGCCAGCAGCTTAGGGCCGGCGGTCAATGAGCAGTTCTTC.

The chain couples TRBV29-1 to TRBJ2-5, with 7 bases identical to TRBD2. The CDR3 is 11 residues long. V trimming: 7 bases; J trimming: 6 bases; junction bases outside the gene matches: 5. Looked up from germline, CDR1 is SQVTM and CDR2 is ANQGSEA. The CDR3 protein is CSATSDKTQYF. DNA for the CDR3: TGCAGCGCCACTAGCGATAAGACCCAGTACTTC.

This clone was counted a few times. V is TRBV10-3 and J is TRBJ2-3, with 9 bases aligning to TRBD2. V was pared by 8 bases and J by 2 bases, with 11 bases of the junction left unmatched. CDR1 is ENHRY, CDR2 SYGVKD, per germline. The CDR3 length is 16 residues. The CDR3 sequence is CAIRHPSGAITDTQYF. The CDR3 DNA sequence: TGTGCCATCCGACACCCTAGCGGGGCGATCACAGATACGCAGTATTTT.

J is TRBJ2-5 and V is TRBV9, with D tentatively TRBD1 or TRBD2 (5 bases each). The V gene lost 0 bases and the J gene lost 11 bases, with 14 bases spanning the gap. Germline-derived CDR1 and CDR2 are SGDLS and YYNGEE. This CDR3 region has 13 residues. CDR3 bases: TGTGCCAGCAGCGTAGATGGCCTGGGGGAGCAGTACTTC. Protein product: CASSVDGLGEQYF.